This entry is about one T cell receptor beta chain. The junction departs from germline at one end; a sequencing error may be responsible. This sample is drawn from a study of blood T cell repertoires in COVID-19. Study summary: T cells, B-cell-depleted T cells, or PBMCs provided the cDNA or gDNA that served as material.

Germline assignment: CDR1 SNHLY and CDR2 FYNNEI. The CDR3 loop spans 14 amino acids. Data came from immunoSEQ multiplex PCR; TCRdb stores just in-frame clones and leaves some out. The sample lists 220,000 or so clones; 82% were seen once. The V call is TRBV2, the J call TRBJ2-5, with D possibly TRBD2 on 5 matching bases. The source of this sequence is a woman aged 60-75 years who had recovered from COVID-19. What was sequenced was PBMCs or T cells enriched from blood (not recorded which). As DNA, the CDR3 is TGTGCCAGCAGTCAAGCCCTCCCGGGGGAGACCCAGTACTTC. It encodes CASSQALPGETQYF.